The clone carrying this T cell receptor beta chain has ten or more counts. The data originate from a study of cytomegalovirus exposure and HLA in healthy donors. 13 Jbeta primers and 60 Vbeta primers were used for the PCR. Sequenced by immunoSEQ multiplex PCR; TCRdb stores in-frame clones only, minus some. The repertoire has some 85,000 clones, around three quarters of them found once; the top ten carry approximately 4.2%. Per the germline V gene, CDR1 is SGDLS and CDR2 is YYNGEE. Unmatched junction bases numbered 3, after V lost 3 bases and J lost 0 bases. The CDR3 length is 15 residues. The V gene is TRBV9, the J gene TRBJ2-1; 7 bases match TRBD2. The sequenced material came from PBMCs. This sequence originates from a woman aged 40 to 50 in good health and CMV-seropositive. Written as DNA, the CDR3 is TGTGCCAGCAGCGAGGGCGGGAGCTCCTACAATGAGCAGTTCTTC. This sequence encodes CASSEGGSSYNEQFF.